Below, 11 T cell receptor beta chains from the same sample are listed, as sequenced in a study of blood T cell repertoires in COVID-19 (dated by TCRdb to the early 2020s). The library was prepared using the immunoSEQ multiplex PCR assay. The source is immuneACCESS, and TCRdb retained only in-frame sequences with V and J called. Part of the clones is not carried over; for the studies checked, unresolved V genes explain less than half of this, and the remainder is unexplained. For this sample the table gives around 150,000 clones, of which roughly 80% were detected only once. In total, the top ten clones hold 4% of the sample. Source material: peripheral blood. These TCRs come from a woman aged 55-69 years with acute or convalescent COVID-19.

V gene TRBV28 combines with J gene TRBJ1-5; D gene unclear. Germline CDR1 reads MDHEN; CDR2 reads SYDVKM. V lost 4 bases and J 11 bases, leaving 15 bases between the germline ends. The CDR3 spans 13 residues. The DNA of the CDR3 is TGTGCCAGCAGTTCCAGGACCGGGGTGTCCCAGCATTTT. Amino acids: CASSSRTGVSQHF.

J is TRBJ1-2 and V is TRBV10-2; a possible D gene is TRBD1 (6 bases). Trimming stripped 5 bases from V and 6 bases from J, with 13 bases between. Looked up from germline, CDR1 is WSHSY and CDR2 is SAAADI. This CDR3 region has 13 residues. The CDR3 spells CASSTETGNGYTF. The CDR3 DNA follows: TGCGCCAGCAGTACGGAAACAGGGAATGGCTACACCTTC.

The chain carries TRBV5-1 and TRBJ2-5; 11 bases agree with TRBD2. The CDR3 sequence is 15 residues long. The germline gives CDR1 SGHRS, CDR2 YFSETQ. After removal of 6 bases from V and 4 bases from J, the junction contained 8 bases not matched to a gene. CDR3 bases: TGCGCCAGCACTCTAGCGGGAGGAGGGGGAGAGACCCAGTACTTC. Protein sequence: CASTLAGGGGETQYF.

The chain is built from TRBV30 and TRBJ1-5, with 12 bases that match TRBD1. Germline loops: CDR1 GTSNPN, CDR2 SVGIG (reference sequence). This CDR3 has 14 residues. V was pared by 5 bases and J by 4 bases, with 3 bases of the junction left unmatched. In DNA, the CDR3 is TGTGCCTGGGGGGGACAGGGGGCAAATCAGCCCCAGCATTTT. Amino acid sequence: CAWGGQGANQPQHF.

This chain connects TRBV4-3 to TRBJ1-4; no reliable D call. Trimming shortened V by 0 bases and J by 6 bases, and 17 bases separated the two germline ends. The CDR3 spans 17 residues. In germline, CDR1 is LGHNA, CDR2 YSLEER. The CDR3 here is CASSQDPPGYGYEKLFF. CDR3 coding DNA: TGCGCCAGCAGCCAAGATCCCCCGGGGTATGGATATGAAAAACTGTTTTTT.

The chain joins TRBV5-4 to TRBJ2-7; the D gene is possibly TRBD1 (6 bases). This CDR3 has 14 residues. Germline V CDR1 and CDR2: SGHNT, YYREEE (reference sequence). Trimming took off 3 bases at V and 2 bases at J, with 12 bases between the two ends. Here the CDR3 DNA reads TGTGCCAGCAGCTCCTCCGGGACAACCTACGAGCAGTACTTC. It yields the protein CASSSSGTTYEQYF.

The chain employs TRBV3-1 (or the pseudogene TRBV3-2) and TRBJ2-7; TRBD2 aligns across 7 bases. J lost 7 bases, V lost 4 bases, and 7 bases had no gene match. CDR1 is LGHDT, CDR2 YNNKEL, per germline (reference sequence). The CDR3 covers 13 residues. The CDR3 region is CASSRAGAQEQYF. The CDR3 DNA reads as TGTGCCAGCAGCCGCGCGGGAGCACAGGAGCAGTACTTC.

J is TRBJ1-1 and V is TRBV9, with D possibly matching TRBD1 (6 bases). CDR1 SGDLS and CDR2 YYNGEE come from the germline V gene. V was pared by 2 bases and J by 1 base, with 9 bases between. This CDR3 contains 14 residues. CDR3 in amino acids: CASSVGTQNTEAFF. The CDR3 DNA sequence: TGTGCCAGCAGCGTGGGGACACAGAACACTGAAGCTTTCTTT.

The V call is TRBV5-5, the J call TRBJ2-1, with TRBD2 matching 7 bases. V dropped 2 bases and J dropped 5; count of bases not matched to a gene: 7. Germline V gives CDR1 SGHKS, CDR2 YYEKEE (reference sequence). The CDR3 has 15 residues. The CDR3 region is CASSFLSGTDNEQFF. The CDR3, as DNA: TGTGCCAGCAGCTTCTTAAGCGGGACCGACAATGAGCAGTTCTTC.

V usage is TRBV12-3 or TRBV12-4 and J usage is TRBJ1-5; 8 positions agree with TRBD1. There are 13 residues in the CDR3. V shed 4 bases and J 6 bases; nucleotides not matched to a gene: 2. For the CDR3, the DNA is TGTGCCAGCAGTTCAACAGGGGGTCAGCCCCAGCATTTT. It translates to CASSSTGGQPQHF.

This clone was seen a single time. V and J are TRBV3-1 (or the pseudogene TRBV3-2) and TRBJ2-1; 8 bases line up with TRBD2. The CDR3 has 15 amino acids. Germline CDR1 LGHDT, CDR2 YNNKEL (reference sequence). V shed 3 bases, J shed 5 bases, and the junction held 6 bases outside the gene matches. The CDR3 coding sequence is TGTGCCAGCAGCCACGAGCGGGAGCCCCACAATGAGCAGTTCTTC. Translation gives CASSHEREPHNEQFF.